This T cell receptor beta chain appears in the sequencing data of a study of identical twins. Notes on the study in general: Weaker excess twin sharing was observed in beta out-of-frame sequences.

Each CDR3 protein is one row after TCRdb ran MiXCR on the 5' RACE reads. The profile shows around 490,000 distinct CDR3 sequences, around 24% of them singletons. The CDR3 loop spans 14 amino acids. Losses at the gene ends were 6 bases for V and 5 bases for J; bases not matched to a gene: 4. This clonotype was recorded a few times. Its antigen is not identified. This sample also belongs to another study, concerning yellow fever vaccine responses in identical twins.

This clonotype was obtained from a woman younger than 30 in good health. The J gene is TRBJ2-2, the V gene TRBV12-3 or TRBV12-4; TRBD1 aligns across 9 bases. The sequenced material came from CD4+ T cells sorted from blood. CDR3 sequence: CASRLQGATGELFF. CDR3 nucleotide sequence: TGTGCCAGCAGACTACAGGGGGCGACCGGGGAGCTGTTTTTT.